The clone carrying this T cell receptor beta chain has at least ten counts. The CDR3 spans 17 residues. V was pared by 5 bases and J by 0 bases, with 9 bases of the junction left unmatched. This entry belongs to a study of T cells in Graves' hyperthyroidism and ophthalmopathy. The TCR beta CDR3 regions underwent amplification using RNA transcripts as the source. The study used the HTBI primer set for a first-round RT-PCR of the TCR CDR3. One entry per CDR3 protein, called by TCRdb with MiXCR from the multiplex PCR reads. The sample shows around 700,000 distinct CDR3 sequences, approximately 19% of them seen only once.

This receptor was obtained from a woman between 45 and 60 years old with Graves' hyperthyroidism that later progressed to Graves' ophthalmopathy. The chain is built from TRBV12-3 or TRBV12-4 and TRBJ2-3; 9 nucleotides agree with TRBD2. Input material: blood. CDR3 protein: CASSPTSGATSTDTQYF. CDR3 DNA sequence: TGTGCCAGCAGTCCGACTAGCGGAGCCACTAGCACAGATACGCAGTATTTT.